Listed below are T cell receptor beta chains from one sample, sequenced in a study of T cell repertoires in cytomegalovirus infection. The antigens of these receptors remain unknown. TCRdb reprocessed the reads with MiXCR, giving one entry per CDR3 protein. The table records approximately 770,000 distinct CDR3 sequences, just under 30% of them present only once. The source was cultured CD8+ T cells from PBMCs, collected from culture after CMV antigen stimulation. Receptor source: a human donor in good health (CMV status not recorded). Some clones in this sample may be carry-over from other donors' samples. CDR3s include the opening cysteine and the closing phenylalanine or tryptophan. The D gene is left open where the match is weak. The listing skips clone size in some rows; elsewhere it reads once, few, many or a size class.

TRBJ2-3,NA,few,TRBV2,TGTGCCAGCAGTGATGGGTTTAGCAACACAGATACGCAGTATTTT,CASSDGFSNTDTQYF
TRBJ1-2,NA,few,TRBV19,TGTGCCAGTAGTACATTAACACCGGCCCATGGCTACACCTTC,CASSTLTPAHGYTF
TRBJ1-1,TRBD1,NA,TRBV20-1,TGCAGTGCTAACCAGGGGGCTTACACTGAAGCTTTCTTT,CSANQGAYTEAFF
TRBJ1-6,NA,many,TRBV12-3/TRBV12-4,TGTGCCAGCAGTTTTTGGACAGAGAAAGATAATTCACCCCTCCACTTT,CASSFWTEKDNSPLHF
TRBJ2-1,NA,many,TRBV27,TGTGCCAGCAGTAACTACAATGAGCAGTTCTTC,CASSNYNEQFF
TRBJ1-1,TRBD1,few,TRBV6-6,TGTGCCAGCAGTTATTCGACAGGGGGCCGAGGTAGTGTAACTGAAGCTTTCTTT,CASSYSTGGRGSVTEAFF
TRBJ2-1,NA,few,TRBV6-2/TRBV6-3,TGTGCCAGCACCCTCTCAATAGGCCTCTACAATGAGCAGTTCTTC,CASTLSIGLYNEQFF
TRBJ2-6,NA,NA,TRBV5-5,TGTGCCAGCAGCCCGGGGGTCGGTGTTGGGGCCAACGTCCTGACTTTC,CASSPGVGVGANVLTF
TRBJ1-1,NA,many,TRBV7-6,TGTGCCAGCAGCTTAGGGGGGATCATGGACACTGAAGCTTTCTTT,CASSLGGIMDTEAFF
TRBJ1-4,NA,many,TRBV7-6,TGTGCCAGCAGCTTAGGTATTCAGGGCGGACCGAAACTGTTTTTT,CASSLGIQGGPKLFF
TRBJ2-3,TRBD2,few,TRBV15,TGTGCCACCAGCAGCAAACTAGCGGGGGGCACAGATACGCAGTATTTT,CATSSKLAGGTDTQYF
TRBJ2-7,NA,few,TRBV7-9,TGTGCCAGCAGCTCGGTCCGATCCTACGAGCAGTACTTC,CASSSVRSYEQYF
TRBJ2-1,NA,NA,TRBV6-1,TGTGCCAGCAGTGAAGATGCCAGTTACAATGAGCAGTTCTTC,CASSEDASYNEQFF
TRBJ2-2,NA,NA,TRBV7-9,TGTGCCAGCAGAATACCGACGGACATCACCGGGGAGCTGTTTTTT,CASRIPTDITGELFF
TRBJ1-2,NA,few,TRBV25-1,TGTGCCAGCAGTTGGGGATCCGACCACTATGGCTACACCTTC,CASSWGSDHYGYTF
TRBJ1-2,NA,NA,TRBV27,TGTGCCAGCAGTACAGGAGGCCGGGGGCAAGATGGCTACACCTTC,CASSTGGRGQDGYTF
TRBJ2-5,TRBD1,few,TRBV4-1,TGCGCCAGCAGCCATGACAGGGGGGGACAAGAGACCCAGTACTTC,CASSHDRGGQETQYF
TRBJ2-2,NA,many,TRBV7-6,TGTGCCAGCAGCCCCGGGGGGCTGCGAGAGCTGTTTTTT,CASSPGGLRELFF
TRBJ2-5,TRBD1,many,TRBV12-3/TRBV12-4,TGTGCCAGCAGTTGGGACAGATTTCAAGAGACCCAGTACTTC,CASSWDRFQETQYF
TRBJ1-1,NA,few,TRBV7-9,TGTGCCAGCAGTGGACGACTGCCCACTTGGGGAGCTTTCTTT,CASSGRLPTWGAFF
TRBJ1-5,NA,few,TRBV12-3/TRBV12-4,TGTGCCAGCAGTTTAAGCCCCCGCCAGGGGAGGGGTGGGGATCAGCCCCAGCATTTT,CASSLSPRQGRGGDQPQHF
TRBJ2-3,NA,NA,TRBV6-5,TGTGCCAGCACCCACTCAGGGACAGATACGCAGTATTTT,CASTHSGTDTQYF
TRBJ2-3,NA,few,TRBV6-1,TGTGCCACCGGAAGGGGGGGGTTGTTGGATACGCAGTATTTT,CATGRGGLLDTQYF
TRBJ2-7,TRBD1,NA,TRBV19,TGTGCCAGTAGCCCAGGGACAGCAGCCTCCGAGCAGTACTTC,CASSPGTAASEQYF
TRBJ1-5,NA,NA,TRBV6-2/TRBV6-3,TGTGCCAGCAGTTACTCCCGGGTATCGAATCAGCCCCAGCATTTT,CASSYSRVSNQPQHF
TRBJ1-6,NA,few,TRBV4-3,TGCGCCAGCAGCCAAGATACGGGGGTTGGTAATTCACCCCTCCACTTT,CASSQDTGVGNSPLHF
TRBJ1-4,NA,few,TRBV7-9,TGTGCCAGCAGCTTAATACGGGCTTTTAAAGAAAAACTGTTTTTT,CASSLIRAFKEKLFF
TRBJ1-1,NA,NA,TRBV5-4,TGTGCCAGCAGCTTGGGCACAGGGACAACTTTCTTT,CASSLGTGTTFF
TRBJ1-3,NA,NA,TRBV20-1,TGCAGTGCCAAGACAGGTCACTCTGGAAACACCATATATTTT,CSAKTGHSGNTIYF
TRBJ2-6,NA,few,TRBV28,TGTGCCAGCCAGCCGTACTCTGGGGCCAACGTCCTGACTTTC,CASQPYSGANVLTF
TRBJ2-1,NA,NA,TRBV20-1,TGCAGTGCTAGAGTTGACCGCGGGGAGAACTCCTACAATGAGCAGTTCTTC,CSARVDRGENSYNEQFF
TRBJ1-1,NA,NA,TRBV6-2/TRBV6-3,TGTGCCAGCAGTTACACGGGGACTCCGCGGATACACATGAACACTGAAGCTTTCTTT,CASSYTGTPRIHMNTEAFF
TRBJ2-1,TRBD2,NA,TRBV2,TGTGCCACCAACCTCGGGACTAGCGGGGGGAGGAGCTCCTACAATGAGCAGTTCTTC,CATNLGTSGGRSSYNEQFF
TRBJ1-2,NA,NA,TRBV12-3/TRBV12-4,TGTGCCAGCAGGGCCCCCGGGAACTATGGCTACACCTTC,CASRAPGNYGYTF
TRBJ2-3,NA,few,TRBV6-5,TGTGCCAGCAGTTACTACGGGACAGATACGCAGTATTTT,CASSYYGTDTQYF
TRBJ2-4,NA,NA,TRBV5-5,TGTGCCAGCAGCTTGTTCTCGACTAGGGACAGCAACCCAAAAAACATTCAGTACTTC,CASSLFSTRDSNPKNIQYF
TRBJ2-7,TRBD1,few,TRBV11-1,TGTGCCAGCAGCTTACGCAGGGGGCCCGACGAGCAGTACTTC,CASSLRRGPDEQYF
TRBJ2-5,TRBD2,few,TRBV28,TGTGCCAGCAGTAACCTCGGGGGGAGTCGAGAGACCCAGTACTTC,CASSNLGGSRETQYF
TRBJ2-3,NA,few,TRBV20-1,TGCAGTGCTCCCGATTGGGACGGGGGGCCCGATAGCACAGATACGCAGTATTTT,CSAPDWDGGPDSTDTQYF
TRBJ2-3,NA,NA,TRBV5-1,TGCGCCAGCAGCTTGGGCGGGACAGCCAAAGATACGCAGTATTTT,CASSLGGTAKDTQYF
TRBJ2-1,NA,NA,TRBV7-2,TGTGCCAGCAGCTTAGCGCTGGGGGCACTTAGCTCCTACAATGAGCAGTTCTTC,CASSLALGALSSYNEQFF
TRBJ2-1,TRBD2,few,TRBV5-4,TGTGCCAGCAGCGCGGGCGGGGGCTCCTACAATGAGCAGTTCTTC,CASSAGGGSYNEQFF
TRBJ2-5,NA,NA,TRBV5-1,TGCGCCAGCACCCTCCGGGACACGAGTCCCCAAGAGACCCAGTACTTC,CASTLRDTSPQETQYF
TRBJ1-1,NA,few,TRBV27,TGTGCCAGCAGTCCGACAGCCGAACTTGAAGCTTTCTTT,CASSPTAELEAFF
TRBJ2-7,NA,few,TRBV6-6,TGTGCCAGCAGTTACGGGGCAGGGGCCTCCAACGAGCAGTACTTC,CASSYGAGASNEQYF
TRBJ1-1,NA,NA,TRBV20-1,TGCAGTGCTAGAGGGGGGGTGGGGGCTGGTGCTGAAGCTTTCTTT,CSARGGVGAGAEAFF
TRBJ1-2,NA,NA,TRBV4-3,TGCGCCAGCAGCCAAGATTCCCTAGGGGGTAACTATGGCTACACCTTC,CASSQDSLGGNYGYTF
TRBJ1-3,NA,few,TRBV7-9,TGTGCCAGCAGCTCATATGACAGGCCCTCTGGAAACACCATATATTTT,CASSSYDRPSGNTIYF
TRBJ1-2,TRBD1,NA,TRBV5-6,TGTGCCAGCAGCTCAGGACAGGGCCTCTATGGCTACACCTTC,CASSSGQGLYGYTF
TRBJ2-1,TRBD1,NA,TRBV6-6,TGTGCCAGCAGTTCCCCGGGACAGGGGGCTTGGGAGCAGTTCTTC,CASSSPGQGAWEQFF
TRBJ2-1,NA,NA,TRBV6-5,TGTGCCAGCAGTTACGCCCAGAGCTCCTACAATGAGCAGTTCTTC,CASSYAQSSYNEQFF
TRBJ2-2,TRBD2,few,TRBV11-2,TGTGCCAGCGCGTGGACTAGCGGTCACACCGGGGAGCTGTTTTTT,CASAWTSGHTGELFF
TRBJ1-5,NA,many,TRBV7-2,TGTGCCAGCAGCTTAGGAGGGGGACTTAAGCCCCAGCATTTT,CASSLGGGLKPQHF